This T cell receptor beta chain originates from a study of OX40 agonist ivuxolimab in advanced cancers. As for the study in general: The study enrolled dose-escalation patients with hepatocellular carcinoma, melanoma, renal cell or head and neck cancer.

V shed 6 bases and J shed 6 bases, with 9 bases lying between them. The CDR3 has 12 amino acids. Germline V gene sequence: CDR1 MNHEY, CDR2 SMNVEV (reference sequence). Data came from immunoSEQ multiplex PCR; TCRdb stores just in-frame clones and leaves some out. Among roughly 120,000 clones listed, 75% to 90% were seen once. Cycle 7 day 1, cycle 4 day 1, and baseline were the timepoints at which blood was sampled. The sample in question was CD4+ or CD8+ T cells sorted from blood, obtained in a trial of the OX40 agonist ivuxolimab. This chain connects TRBV27 to TRBJ2-1; D may be TRBD2 (5 bases). This TCR came from an adult with an advanced solid tumor such as melanoma, head and neck, liver or kidney cancer. CDR3: CASSARGNEQFF. The CDR3 DNA is TGTGCCAGCAGCGCCCGGGGCAATGAGCAGTTCTTC.